This T cell receptor (beta chain) appears in the sequencing data of a study of a mutant IDH1 vaccine in newly diagnosed glioma. About the research overall: Vaccination began 4-6 weeks post radiotherapy alone, or with temozolomide cycles. The earlier regimen, radiotherapy, temozolomide, or both, was most often both.

With regard to this clone: The antigen is not known.

V gave up 2 bases and J gave up 6 bases; unmatched junction bases: 6. The CDR3 is made up of 15 amino acids. In germline, CDR1 is MNHEY, CDR2 SMNVEV (reference sequence). Time point reported: week 35, safety follow-up. It was 300 ug of mutant IDH1 20-mer peptide that made up each vaccine dose, given with topical imiquimod. Patients carried new grade 3 or 4 IDH1-mutant astrocytomas lacking nuclear ATRX. Generated by immunoSEQ multiplex PCR, the TCRdb table keeps only in-frame clones and is missing some. The sample includes about 32,000 clones, about four fifths of them seen just once. Sample: PBMCs, taken from a glioma patient whose treatment included an IDH1 peptide vaccine. The chain employs TRBV27 and TRBJ1-5; 8 nucleotides line up with TRBD1. This sequence was found in a woman aged 18 to 35 with glioma. In DNA form, the CDR3 reads TGTGCCAGCAGTTTACGAGGACAGGGATCTCAGCCCCAGCATTTT. Protein sequence: CASSLRGQGSQPQHF.